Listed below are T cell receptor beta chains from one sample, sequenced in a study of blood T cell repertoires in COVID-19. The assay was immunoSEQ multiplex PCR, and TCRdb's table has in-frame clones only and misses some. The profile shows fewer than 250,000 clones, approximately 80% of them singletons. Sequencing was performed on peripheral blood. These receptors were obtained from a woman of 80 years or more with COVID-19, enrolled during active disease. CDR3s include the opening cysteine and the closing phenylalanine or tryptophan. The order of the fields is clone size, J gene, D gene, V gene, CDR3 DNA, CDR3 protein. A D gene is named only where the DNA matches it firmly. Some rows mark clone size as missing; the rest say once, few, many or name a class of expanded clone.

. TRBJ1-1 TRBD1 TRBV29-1 TGCAGCGTTGGAGCAGGGGGAATCACTGAAGCTTTCTTT CSVGAGGITEAFF
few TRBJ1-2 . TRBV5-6 TGTGCCAGCAGCCAACACCGAAACTATGGCTACACCTTC CASSQHRNYGYTF
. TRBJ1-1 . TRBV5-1 TGCGCCAGCAGCTTTACAGCGAACACTGAAGCTTTCTTT CASSFTANTEAFF
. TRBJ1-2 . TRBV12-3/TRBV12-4 TGTGCCAGCAGTTTCCTTAACTATGGCTACACCTTC CASSFLNYGYTF